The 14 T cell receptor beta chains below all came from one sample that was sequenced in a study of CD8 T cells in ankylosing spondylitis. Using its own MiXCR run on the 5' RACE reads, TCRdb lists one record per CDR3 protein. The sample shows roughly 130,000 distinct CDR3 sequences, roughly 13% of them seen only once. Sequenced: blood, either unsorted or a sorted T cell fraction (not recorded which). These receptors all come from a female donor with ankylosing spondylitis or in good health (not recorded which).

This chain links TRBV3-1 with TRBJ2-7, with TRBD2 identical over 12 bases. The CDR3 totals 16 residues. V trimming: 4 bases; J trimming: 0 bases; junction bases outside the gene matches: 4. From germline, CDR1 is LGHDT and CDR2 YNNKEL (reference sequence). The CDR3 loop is CASSLWTSGTSYEQYF. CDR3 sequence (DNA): TGTGCCAGCAGCCTTTGGACTAGCGGGACCTCCTACGAGCAGTACTTC.

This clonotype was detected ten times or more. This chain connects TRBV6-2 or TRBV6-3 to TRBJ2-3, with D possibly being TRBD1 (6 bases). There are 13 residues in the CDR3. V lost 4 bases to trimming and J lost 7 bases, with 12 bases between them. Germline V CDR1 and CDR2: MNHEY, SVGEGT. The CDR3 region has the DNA TGTGCCAGCAGTTTGAGACAGGAACATACGCAGTATTTT. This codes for CASSLRQEHTQYF.

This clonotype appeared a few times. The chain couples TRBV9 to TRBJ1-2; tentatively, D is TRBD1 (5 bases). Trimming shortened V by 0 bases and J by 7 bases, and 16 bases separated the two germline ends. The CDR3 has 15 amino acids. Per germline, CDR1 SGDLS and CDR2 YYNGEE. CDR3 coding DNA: TGTGCCAGCAGCGTAGGGGGGGGGGAAACGTCTGGCTACACCTTC. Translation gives CASSVGGGETSGYTF.

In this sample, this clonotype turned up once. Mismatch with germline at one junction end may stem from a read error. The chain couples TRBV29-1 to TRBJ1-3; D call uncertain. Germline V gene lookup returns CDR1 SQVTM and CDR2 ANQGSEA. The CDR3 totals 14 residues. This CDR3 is CSVTTRLSRNTIYF. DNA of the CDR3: TGCAGCGTAACGACACGGCTCTCTCGAAACACCATATATTTT.

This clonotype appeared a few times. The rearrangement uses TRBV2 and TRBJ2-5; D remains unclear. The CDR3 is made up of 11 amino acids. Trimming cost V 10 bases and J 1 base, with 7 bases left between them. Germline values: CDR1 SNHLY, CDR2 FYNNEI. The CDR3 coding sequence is TGTGCCACAAGTACCCAAGAGACCCAGTACTTC. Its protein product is CATSTQETQYF.

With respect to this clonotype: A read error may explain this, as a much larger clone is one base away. The CDR3, as DNA: TGCAGTGCTAGAGGTCCCAGGGGGCTCGGCTACACCTTC. This sequence encodes CSARGPRGLGYTF. V is TRBV20-1 and J is TRBJ1-2; 8 nucleotides agree with TRBD1. V lost 1 base, J lost 8 bases, and 6 bases stayed unmatched. Germline CDR1 is DFQATT and CDR2 is SNEGSKA (reference sequence). This CDR3 region has 13 residues.

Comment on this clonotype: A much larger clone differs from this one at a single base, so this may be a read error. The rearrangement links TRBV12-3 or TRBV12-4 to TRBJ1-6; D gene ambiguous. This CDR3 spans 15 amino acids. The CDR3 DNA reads TGTGCCAGCAGTTTAGGGGAAAAGGGTGTTTCACTCCTCCACTTT. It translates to CASSLGEKGVSLLHF.

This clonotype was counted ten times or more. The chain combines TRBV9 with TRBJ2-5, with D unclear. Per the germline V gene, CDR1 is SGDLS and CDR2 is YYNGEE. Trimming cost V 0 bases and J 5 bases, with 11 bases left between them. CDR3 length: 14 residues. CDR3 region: CASSVALVGETQYF. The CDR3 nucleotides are TGTGCCAGCAGCGTAGCTCTGGTCGGGGAGACCCAGTACTTC. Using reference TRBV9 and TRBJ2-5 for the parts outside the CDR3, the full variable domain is DSGVTQTPKHLITATGQRVTLRCSPRSGDLSVYWYQQSLDQGLQFLIQYYNGEERAKGNILERFSAQQFPDLHSELNLSSLELGDSALYFCASSVALVGETQYFGPGTRLLVL.

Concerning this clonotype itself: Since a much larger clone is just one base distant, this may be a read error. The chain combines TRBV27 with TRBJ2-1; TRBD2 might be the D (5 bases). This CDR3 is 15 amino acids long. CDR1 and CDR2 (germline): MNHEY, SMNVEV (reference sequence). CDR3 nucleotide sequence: TGTGTCAGCAGTTTGGAGGCCAGCTCCTACAATGAGCAGTTCTTC. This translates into CVSSLEASSYNEQFF.

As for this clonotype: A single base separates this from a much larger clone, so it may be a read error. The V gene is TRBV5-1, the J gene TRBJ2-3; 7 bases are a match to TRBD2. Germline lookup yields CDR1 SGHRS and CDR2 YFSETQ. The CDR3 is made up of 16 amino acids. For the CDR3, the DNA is TGCGCCGGCAGCTTGGTAGCGGGTTCCTCCCCGGATACGCAGTATTTT. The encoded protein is CAGSLVAGSSPDTQYF.

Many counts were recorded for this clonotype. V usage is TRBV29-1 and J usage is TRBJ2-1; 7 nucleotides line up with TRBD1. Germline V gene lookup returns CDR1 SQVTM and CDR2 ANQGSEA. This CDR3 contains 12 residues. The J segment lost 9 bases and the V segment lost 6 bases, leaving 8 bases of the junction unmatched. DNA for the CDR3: TGCAGCGTATACAGGGGCTTGAGTGAGCAGTTCTTC. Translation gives CSVYRGLSEQFF.

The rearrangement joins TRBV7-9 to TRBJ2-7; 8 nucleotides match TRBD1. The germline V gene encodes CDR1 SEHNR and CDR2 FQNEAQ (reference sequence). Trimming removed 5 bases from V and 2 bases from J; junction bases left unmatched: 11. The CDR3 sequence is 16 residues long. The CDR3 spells CASSNRDRKGTYEQYF. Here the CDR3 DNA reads TGTGCCAGCAGCAACCGGGACAGGAAAGGAACCTACGAGCAGTACTTC.

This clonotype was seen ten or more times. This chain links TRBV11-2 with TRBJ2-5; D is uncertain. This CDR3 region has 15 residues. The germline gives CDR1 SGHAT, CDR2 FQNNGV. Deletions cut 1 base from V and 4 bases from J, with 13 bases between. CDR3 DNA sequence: TGTGCCAGCAGCTTAGGGGTTAGCCTCGGAGAGACCCAGTACTTC. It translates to CASSLGVSLGETQYF.

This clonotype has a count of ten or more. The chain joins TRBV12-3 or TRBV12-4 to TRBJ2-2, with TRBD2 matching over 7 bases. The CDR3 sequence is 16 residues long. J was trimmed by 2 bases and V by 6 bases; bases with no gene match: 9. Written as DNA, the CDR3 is TGTGCCAGCAGCTCGCCAGCGGGATACAACACCGGGGAGCTGTTTTTT. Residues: CASSSPAGYNTGELFF.